The rows below give T cell receptor beta chains drawn from one sample of a study of T-cell memory formation after mild COVID-19. TCRdb ran MiXCR on the 5' RACE reads and lists one entry per CDR3 protein. The sample holds some 320,000 distinct CDR3 sequences, about 15% seen once. The sequencing sample was made of PBMCs or a T cell subset sorted from them (not recorded which). The receptors here all came from a man between 18 and 29 years old who had mild COVID-19 (a few samples of this study predate the infection). Cell type and time point are not known. CDR3s include the opening cysteine and the closing phenylalanine or tryptophan. D genes are given only for firm matches. The size field is filled for only some rows; it gives once, few, many or a size class.

D gene,V gene,J gene,clone size,CDR3 DNA,CDR3 protein
NA,TRBV12-3/TRBV12-4,TRBJ2-5,NA,TGTGCCAGCAGACCGGACAGCCCCCACCAGTACTTC,CASRPDSPHQYF
NA,TRBV6-5,TRBJ1-1,few,TGTGCCAGCAGTTACCCGGAAGGGAAAGCTTTCTTT,CASSYPEGKAFF
TRBD2,TRBV19,TRBJ2-1,NA,TGTGCCAGTAGTATAGTGGCTAGCGGGGGGCCCTCCTACAATGAGCAGTTCTTC,CASSIVASGGPSYNEQFF
NA,TRBV23-1,TRBJ1-2,few,TGCGCCAGCGATCGGAGAGGCTACACCTTC,CASDRRGYTF
NA,TRBV7-2,TRBJ2-5,few,TGTGCCAGCACCGAAGAGCCGGGGGCCGGAGAGACCCAGTACTTC,CASTEEPGAGETQYF
NA,TRBV7-9,TRBJ1-2,few,TGTGCCAGCAGCCCAGGGGACGTCTGGGGCTACACCTTC,CASSPGDVWGYTF
NA,TRBV5-1,TRBJ1-1,NA,TGCGCCAGCAGCTTAGGACCGGCCATGAACACTGAAGCTTTCTTT,CASSLGPAMNTEAFF
TRBD1,TRBV6-5,TRBJ1-2,NA,TGTGCCAGCAGTGAACCGACAGGGATCGGCTACACCTTC,CASSEPTGIGYTF
NA,TRBV7-6,TRBJ2-3,NA,TGTGCCAGCAGTTCCGGACAGCTCACAGATACGCAGTATTTT,CASSSGQLTDTQYF
TRBD1,TRBV20-1,TRBJ2-2,NA,TGCAGTGCTAGAGGCAGGGGGACCGCCGGGGAGCTGTTTTTT,CSARGRGTAGELFF
NA,TRBV12-3/TRBV12-4,TRBJ1-1,NA,TGTGCCAGCAGTTTATATGCACATCTATACACTGAAGCTTTCTTT,CASSLYAHLYTEAFF
NA,TRBV4-2,TRBJ2-5,many,TGTGCCAGCAGCGAGCAGCAAGAGACCCAGTACTTC,CASSEQQETQYF
NA,TRBV7-2,TRBJ1-1,NA,TGTGCCAGCAGCTTAGGACTCATATACACTGAAGCTTTCTTT,CASSLGLIYTEAFF
NA,TRBV27,TRBJ2-5,few,TGTGCCAGCGGATTTGGGTGGGAGACCCAGTACTTC,CASGFGWETQYF
NA,TRBV24-1,TRBJ1-2,NA,TGTGCCACCAGTGATGGTAGATATGGCTACACCTTC,CATSDGRYGYTF
NA,TRBV15,TRBJ1-2,NA,TGTGCCACCAGCAGAGGGGTGGAGTATGGCTACACCTTC,CATSRGVEYGYTF
NA,TRBV2,TRBJ2-2,many,TGTGCCAGCAGGGTAGGGAACACCGGGGAGCTGTTTTTT,CASRVGNTGELFF
NA,TRBV9,TRBJ1-1,NA,TGTGCCAGCAGCGTAGAGGGTCAGAACACTGAAGCTTTCTTT,CASSVEGQNTEAFF
NA,TRBV6-6,TRBJ1-4,NA,TGTGCCAGCAGTTACGCGCCCCGTGGGGAAAAACTGTTTTTT,CASSYAPRGEKLFF
NA,TRBV7-8,TRBJ2-5,few,TGTGCCAGCACCAAAACTGGACAGTCTACAGGGGAGACCCAGTACTTC,CASTKTGQSTGETQYF
TRBD1,TRBV20-1,TRBJ2-5,NA,TGCAGTGCTAAACGGACAGGGGCAGAGACCCAGTACTTC,CSAKRTGAETQYF
TRBD1,TRBV28,TRBJ1-2,few,TGTGCCAGAAGGGACAGCAATGGCTACACCTTC,CARRDSNGYTF
NA,TRBV5-1,TRBJ2-3,few,TGCGCCAGCAGCTTCGTTATGGGCACAGATACGCAGTATTTT,CASSFVMGTDTQYF
NA,TRBV18,TRBJ1-2,few,TGTGCCAGCTCACCACCAACAGACTATGGCTACACCTTC,CASSPPTDYGYTF
TRBD1,TRBV12-3/TRBV12-4,TRBJ2-3,NA,TGTGCCAGCAGACCCGGGACAGGGGTATCAGATACGCAGTATTTT,CASRPGTGVSDTQYF
NA,TRBV29-1,TRBJ2-4,few,TGCAGCGCCCAAGGACTGAACCAAAACATTCAGTACTTC,CSAQGLNQNIQYF
TRBD1,TRBV5-1,TRBJ1-2,NA,TGCGCCAGCAGCTTGGTAGGACAGGGAATGAACACCTTC,CASSLVGQGMNTF
TRBD2,TRBV6-4,TRBJ2-1,many,TGTGCCAGCAGCGCTGGACTAGCGGGGGGCAGTGATGAGCAGTTCTTC,CASSAGLAGGSDEQFF
NA,TRBV6-5,TRBJ1-1,NA,TGTGCCAGCAGTTTCGTATATAGGACTGAAGCTTTCTTT,CASSFVYRTEAFF
NA,TRBV14,TRBJ1-6,NA,TGTGCCAGCAGCCAACAGGGTTTCACCCTCCACTTT,CASSQQGFTLHF
TRBD1,TRBV12-3/TRBV12-4,TRBJ2-6,NA,TGTGCCAGCAGGGAGACAGGGCTCAGGTACGGGGCCAACGTCCTGACTTTC,CASRETGLRYGANVLTF
NA,TRBV6-2/TRBV6-3,TRBJ1-1,NA,TGTGCCAGCAGTTCATTCCGACAGGTCTCTGAAGCTTTCTTT,CASSSFRQVSEAFF
NA,TRBV12-3/TRBV12-4,TRBJ1-1,few,TGTGCCAGCACCCCCCAGCTAAGCACTGAAGCTTTCTTT,CASTPQLSTEAFF
NA,TRBV7-9,TRBJ1-2,NA,TGTGCCAGCAGCTTAGACGACAGCTTTTGGGACACCTTC,CASSLDDSFWDTF
NA,TRBV7-2,TRBJ2-2,few,TGTGCCAGCAGCTTAGGAGTGGGGCTTGGCACCGGGGAGCTGTTTTTT,CASSLGVGLGTGELFF
TRBD2,TRBV5-6,TRBJ2-7,many,TGTGCCAGCAGCTTTCTCACCCGGGGGGAGTACGAGCAGTACTTC,CASSFLTRGEYEQYF
NA,TRBV20-1,TRBJ2-1,many,TGCAGTGCCCACATACGCTCCTCCCAGGGCAATGAGCAGTTCTTC,CSAHIRSSQGNEQFF
TRBD1,TRBV5-1,TRBJ1-2,NA,TGCGCCAGCAGCCTTGGGACAGCCGGGGGGTATGGCTACACCTTC,CASSLGTAGGYGYTF
NA,TRBV6-1,TRBJ2-3,few,TGTGCCAGCAGTGCACTCGACAGCACAGATACGCAGTATTTT,CASSALDSTDTQYF
TRBD1,TRBV13,TRBJ1-1,NA,TGTGCCAGCAGCTTGGGACAGGGTGCTGAAGCTTTCTTT,CASSLGQGAEAFF
NA,TRBV4-2,TRBJ2-6,NA,TGTGCCAGCAGCCAAGACAGGGCGGCTGGGGCCAACGTCCTGACTTTC,CASSQDRAAGANVLTF
TRBD1,TRBV24-1,TRBJ2-5,few,TGTGCCACCAGTGATTGGACAGGGCGGGAAGAGACCCAGTACTTC,CATSDWTGREETQYF
TRBD1,TRBV9,TRBJ2-1,few,TGTGCCAGCAGCTCCATGACAGGGGCTGAGCAGTTCTTC,CASSSMTGAEQFF
NA,TRBV7-2,TRBJ2-2,once,TGTGCCAGCAGCTTAGGGCGGGACACCGGGGAGCTGTTTTTT,CASSLGRDTGELFF
NA,TRBV29-1,TRBJ2-5,few,TGCAGCGTGCAGAGGGGGGAGACCCAGTACTTC,CSVQRGETQYF
TRBD2,TRBV6-5,TRBJ2-1,NA,TGTGCCAGCAGTACGGGACTAGCGGGTGCCGCGTGGGAGCAGTTCTTC,CASSTGLAGAAWEQFF
NA,TRBV12-3/TRBV12-4,TRBJ1-4,few,TGTGCCAGCAGATTTGGACAGTTCAATGAAAAACTGTTTTTT,CASRFGQFNEKLFF
NA,TRBV2,TRBJ1-2,NA,TGTGCCAGCAGTGAAGAAGTGGATGGCTACACCTTC,CASSEEVDGYTF
NA,TRBV5-6,TRBJ2-3,many,TGTGCCAGCAGCTTGAACAGGCACACAGATACGCAGTATTTT,CASSLNRHTDTQYF
TRBD1,TRBV3-1,TRBJ1-2,few,TGTGCCAGCAGCAACAGACAGGGACTAAACTATGGCTACACCTTC,CASSNRQGLNYGYTF
NA,TRBV7-9,TRBJ1-6,NA,TGTGCCAGCAGCTCGCGGACGGCCGAGGCCCTCCACTTT,CASSSRTAEALHF
NA,TRBV28,TRBJ1-2,few,TGTGCCAGCAGTTCACCCACTACAGTTAACTATGGCTACACCTTC,CASSSPTTVNYGYTF
NA,TRBV12-3/TRBV12-4,TRBJ1-5,NA,TGTGCCAGCAGTCGCCCCACAGGGTTCGGGAGTCAGCCCCAGCATTTT,CASSRPTGFGSQPQHF
NA,TRBV15,TRBJ2-5,few,TGTGCCACCAGCAGAGATTGGGGGACCCAGTACTTC,CATSRDWGTQYF
NA,TRBV10-3,TRBJ1-2,few,TGTGCCATCTCGTCGACCCGGAGGATCTTCTATGGCTACACCTTC,CAISSTRRIFYGYTF
NA,TRBV3-1,TRBJ2-5,few,TGTGCCAGCAGCCCGTCCGGGACGGAGGAGACCCAGTACTTC,CASSPSGTEETQYF
NA,TRBV5-1,TRBJ2-5,few,TGCGCCAGCAGCCAAGGGATACCTCAAGAGACCCAGTACTTC,CASSQGIPQETQYF
TRBD2,TRBV12-3/TRBV12-4,TRBJ2-1,NA,TGTGCCAGCAGTGCGAGGGGAGGGAGGATTGAGCAGTTCTTC,CASSARGGRIEQFF
NA,TRBV6-5,TRBJ1-3,NA,TGTGCCAGCAGTTACTCGACGGGGGGCCACTCTGGAAACACCATATATTTT,CASSYSTGGHSGNTIYF
TRBD1,TRBV7-9,TRBJ1-1,few,TGTGCCAGCAGCTTACGCTTTGACAGGGGAACGGGTGAAGCTTTCTTT,CASSLRFDRGTGEAFF